The sample holds one count of the clone carrying this TCR beta chain. What it binds is unknown. This record comes from a study of long-term antiretroviral therapy in people with HIV. Investigators performed immunoSEQ version v3.0 at survey level. TCRdb's copy holds only in-frame clones and misses some; the assay was immunoSEQ multiplex PCR. The sample holds roughly 24,000 clones, roughly 88% seen once. Study-level results: Spans of CDR3 length were tighter for HIV repertoires than for controls. Clones showing expansion before ART dominated the repertoire at all time points.

The CDR3 has 12 amino acids. The ends were cut back, 3 bases at V and 3 bases at J, with 6 bases in the middle. From germline, CDR1 is SGHAT and CDR2 FQNNGV. The sample was unsorted PBMCs, taken 0.6 years after starting antiretroviral therapy. This receptor was identified in a man in his sixties with HIV. The rearrangement links TRBV11-2 to TRBJ2-7, with D unresolved. CDR3 sequence reads: CASSLRFYEQYF. In DNA, the CDR3 is TGTGCCAGCAGCTTGCGATTCTACGAGCAGTACTTC.